This entry is about one TCR beta chain. V lost 4 bases, J lost 6 bases, and 11 bases stayed unmatched. CDR1 and CDR2 (germline): SNHLY, FYNNEI. The CDR3 spans 16 residues. These data originate in a study of control samples from healthy donors and cancer patients. Profiling relied on immunoSEQ multiplex PCR, and the TCRdb table lists in-frame clones only, not all of them. The data hold around 130,000 clones, with around 93% observed a single time. V and J are TRBV2 and TRBJ2-2; 7 bases align to TRBD1. This TCR derives from a man aged 18-30 years in good health. The sample taken for sequencing was blood. In nucleotides, the CDR3 is TGTGCCAGCAGTGGTGTAGTGGACAGGACCGCCGGGGAGCTGTTTTTT. Its protein product is CASSGVVDRTAGELFF.